The present entry profiles one T cell receptor beta chain with its context. Data came from immunoSEQ multiplex PCR; TCRdb stores just in-frame clones and leaves some out. Of under 20,000 clones in the sample, about 86% were seen once. These data originate in a study of control samples from healthy donors and cancer patients. Trimming left V 1 base short and J 0 bases short, with 7 bases between. This CDR3 contains 16 residues. The germline CDR1 and CDR2 sequences are SGHDN and FVKESK. The sequenced material came from PBMCs. The clonotype originates from a woman aged 70 to 79 with colorectal cancer. The V gene is TRBV14, the J gene TRBJ2-6, with D possibly TRBD1 on 5 matching bases. DNA of the CDR3: TGTGCCAGCAGCCAAGCCCAGGGCTCTGGGGCCAACGTCCTGACTTTC. Its translation: CASSQAQGSGANVLTF.